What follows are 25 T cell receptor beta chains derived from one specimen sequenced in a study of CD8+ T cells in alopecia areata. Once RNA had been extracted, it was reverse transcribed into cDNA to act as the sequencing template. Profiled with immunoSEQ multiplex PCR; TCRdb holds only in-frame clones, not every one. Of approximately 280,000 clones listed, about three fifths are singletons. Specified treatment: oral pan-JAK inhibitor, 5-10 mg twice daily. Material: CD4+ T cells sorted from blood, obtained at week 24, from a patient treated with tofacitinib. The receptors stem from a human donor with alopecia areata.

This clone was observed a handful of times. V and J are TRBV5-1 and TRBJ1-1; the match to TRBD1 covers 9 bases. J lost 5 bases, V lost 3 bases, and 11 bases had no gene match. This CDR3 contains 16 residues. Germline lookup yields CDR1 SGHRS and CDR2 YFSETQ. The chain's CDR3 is CASSSGQGTGGTEAFF. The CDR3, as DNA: TGCGCCAGCAGCTCCGGACAGGGGACAGGTGGAACTGAAGCTTTCTTT.

The CDR3 reads CASSPDRGGRTYF. The CDR3 DNA sequence: TGTGCCAGCAGCCCGGACAGGGGCGGGAGAACGTACTTC. This chain connects TRBV7-2 to TRBJ2-7, with TRBD1 matching 9 bases. The CDR3 has 13 residues. Looked up from germline, CDR1 is SGHTA and CDR2 is FQGNSA. V lost 5 bases, J lost 12 bases, and 11 bases stayed unmatched.

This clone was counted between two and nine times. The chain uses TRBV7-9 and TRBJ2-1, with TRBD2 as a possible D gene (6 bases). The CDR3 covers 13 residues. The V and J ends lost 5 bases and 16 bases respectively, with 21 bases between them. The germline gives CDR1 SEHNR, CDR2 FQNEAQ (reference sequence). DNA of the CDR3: TGTGCCAGCAGCCGAAACGGGTTTTGGGGAGGCTTCTTC. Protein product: CASSRNGFWGGFF.

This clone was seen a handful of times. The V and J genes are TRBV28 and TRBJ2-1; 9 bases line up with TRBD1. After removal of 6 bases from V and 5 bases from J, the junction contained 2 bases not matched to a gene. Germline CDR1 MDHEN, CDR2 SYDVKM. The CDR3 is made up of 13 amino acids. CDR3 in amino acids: CASRTGGNNEQFF. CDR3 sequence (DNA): TGTGCCAGCAGGACAGGGGGAAACAATGAGCAGTTCTTC.

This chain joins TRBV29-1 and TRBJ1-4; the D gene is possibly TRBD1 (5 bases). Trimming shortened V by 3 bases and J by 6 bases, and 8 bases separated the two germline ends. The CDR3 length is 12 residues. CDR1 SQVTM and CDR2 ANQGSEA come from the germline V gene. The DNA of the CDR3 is TGCAGCGTTGACCAGGGTGATGAAAAACTGTTTTTT. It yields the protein CSVDQGDEKLFF.

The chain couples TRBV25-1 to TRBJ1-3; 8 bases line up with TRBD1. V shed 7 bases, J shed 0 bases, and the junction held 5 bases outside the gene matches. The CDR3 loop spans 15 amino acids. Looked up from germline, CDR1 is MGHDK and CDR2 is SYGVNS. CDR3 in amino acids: CASMGQANSGNTIYF. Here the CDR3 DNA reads TGTGCCAGCATGGGACAGGCAAACTCTGGAAACACCATATATTTT.

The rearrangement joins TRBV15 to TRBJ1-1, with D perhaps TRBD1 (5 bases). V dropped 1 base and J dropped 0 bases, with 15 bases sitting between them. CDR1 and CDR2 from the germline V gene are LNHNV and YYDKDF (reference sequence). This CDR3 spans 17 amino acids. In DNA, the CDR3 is TGTGCCACCAGCAGAGTTGGGGCCTGGACCGTGAACACTGAAGCTTTCTTT. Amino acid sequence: CATSRVGAWTVNTEAFF.

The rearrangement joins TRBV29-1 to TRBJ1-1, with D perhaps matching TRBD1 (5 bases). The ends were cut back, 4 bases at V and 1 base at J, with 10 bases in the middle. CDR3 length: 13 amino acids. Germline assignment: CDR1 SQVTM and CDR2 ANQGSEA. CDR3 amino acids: CSVAWQGNTEAFF. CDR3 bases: TGCAGCGTTGCTTGGCAGGGGAACACTGAAGCTTTCTTT. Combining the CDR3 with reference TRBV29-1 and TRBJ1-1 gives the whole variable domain SAVISQKPSRDICQRGTSLTIQCQVDSQVTMMFWYRQQPGQSLTLIATANQGSEATYESGFVIDKFPISRPNLTFSTLTVSNMSPEDSSIYLCSVAWQGNTEAFFGQGTRLTVV.

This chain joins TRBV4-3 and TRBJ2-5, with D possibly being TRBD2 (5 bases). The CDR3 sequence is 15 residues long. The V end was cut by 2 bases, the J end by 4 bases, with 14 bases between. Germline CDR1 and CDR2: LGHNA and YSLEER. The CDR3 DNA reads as TGCGCCAGCAGCCAATCGCGGGTACGGGGAGAGACCCAGTACTTC. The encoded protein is CASSQSRVRGETQYF.

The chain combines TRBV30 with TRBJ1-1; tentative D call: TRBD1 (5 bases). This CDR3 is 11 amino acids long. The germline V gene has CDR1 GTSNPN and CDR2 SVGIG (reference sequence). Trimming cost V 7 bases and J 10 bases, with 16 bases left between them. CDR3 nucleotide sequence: TGTGCCTATAATACAATGGGGGGAGCTTTCTTT. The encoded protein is CAYNTMGGAFF.

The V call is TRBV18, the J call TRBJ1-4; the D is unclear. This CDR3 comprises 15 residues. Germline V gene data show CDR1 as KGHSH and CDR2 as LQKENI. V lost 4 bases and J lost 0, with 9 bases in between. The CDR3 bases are TGTGCCAGCTCACGAGGGCCTCCAACTAATGAAAAACTGTTTTTT. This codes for CASSRGPPTNEKLFF.

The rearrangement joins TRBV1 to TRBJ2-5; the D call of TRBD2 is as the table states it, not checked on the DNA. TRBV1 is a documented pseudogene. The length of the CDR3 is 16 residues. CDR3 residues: CTSSQVHSGGPETQYF. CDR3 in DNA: TGCACCAGCAGCCAAGTCCATAGCGGGGGACCGGAGACCCAGTACTTC.

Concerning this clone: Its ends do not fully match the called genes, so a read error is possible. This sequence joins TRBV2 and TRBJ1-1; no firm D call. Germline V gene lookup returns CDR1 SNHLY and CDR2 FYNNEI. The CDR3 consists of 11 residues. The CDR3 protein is CASREETEAFF. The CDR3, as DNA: TGTGCCAGCAGGGAAGAGACTGAAGCTTTCTTT.

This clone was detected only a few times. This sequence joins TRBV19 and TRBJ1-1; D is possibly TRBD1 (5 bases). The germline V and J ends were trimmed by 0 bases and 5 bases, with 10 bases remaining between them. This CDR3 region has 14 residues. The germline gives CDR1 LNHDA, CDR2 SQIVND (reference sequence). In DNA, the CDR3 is TGTGCCAGTAGTATAGACAGGGAGAGGACTGAAGCTTTCTTT. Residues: CASSIDRERTEAFF.

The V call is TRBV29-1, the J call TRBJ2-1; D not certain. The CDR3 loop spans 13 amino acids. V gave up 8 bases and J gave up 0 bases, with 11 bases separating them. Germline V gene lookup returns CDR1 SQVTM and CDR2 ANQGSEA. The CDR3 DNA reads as TGCAGCAGCGTTCCGAGCTCCTACAATGAGCAGTTCTTC. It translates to CSSVPSSYNEQFF.

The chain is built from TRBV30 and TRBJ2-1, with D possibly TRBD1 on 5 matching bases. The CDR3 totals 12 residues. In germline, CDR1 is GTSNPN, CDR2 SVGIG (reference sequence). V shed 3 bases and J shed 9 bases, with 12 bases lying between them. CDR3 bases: TGTGCCTGGAGATCAGGGTTCGGTGAGCAGTTCTTC. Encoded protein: CAWRSGFGEQFF.

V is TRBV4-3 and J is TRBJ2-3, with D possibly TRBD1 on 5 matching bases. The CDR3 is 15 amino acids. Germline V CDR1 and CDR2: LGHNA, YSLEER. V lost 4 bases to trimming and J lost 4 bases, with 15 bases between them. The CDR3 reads CASSPGAGWADTQYF. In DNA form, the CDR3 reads TGCGCCAGCAGCCCCGGCGCAGGGTGGGCAGATACGCAGTATTTT.

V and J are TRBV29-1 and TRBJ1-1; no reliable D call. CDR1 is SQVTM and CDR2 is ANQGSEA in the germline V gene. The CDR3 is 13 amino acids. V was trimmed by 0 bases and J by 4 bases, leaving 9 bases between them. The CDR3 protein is CSVEETHLTEAFF. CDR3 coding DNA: TGCAGCGTTGAAGAGACGCATCTCACTGAAGCTTTCTTT.

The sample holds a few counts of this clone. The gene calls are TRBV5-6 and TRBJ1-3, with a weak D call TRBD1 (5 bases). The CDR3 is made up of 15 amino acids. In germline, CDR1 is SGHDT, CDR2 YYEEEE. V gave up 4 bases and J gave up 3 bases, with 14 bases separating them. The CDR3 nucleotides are TGTGCCAGCAGCCCCCGGAGCCAGGGTGGAAACACCATATATTTT. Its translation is CASSPRSQGGNTIYF.

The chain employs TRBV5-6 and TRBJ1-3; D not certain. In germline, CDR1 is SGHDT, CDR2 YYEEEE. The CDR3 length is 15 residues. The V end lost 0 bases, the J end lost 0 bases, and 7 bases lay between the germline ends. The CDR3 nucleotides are TGTGCCAGCAGCTTGGGCGGTGCCTCTGGAAACACCATATATTTT. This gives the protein CASSLGGASGNTIYF.

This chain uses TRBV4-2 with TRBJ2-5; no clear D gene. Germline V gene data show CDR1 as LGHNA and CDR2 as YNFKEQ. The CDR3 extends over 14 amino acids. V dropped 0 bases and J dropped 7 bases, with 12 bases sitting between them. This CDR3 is CASSQDLKGWTQYF. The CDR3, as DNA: TGTGCCAGCAGCCAAGATCTCAAGGGATGGACCCAGTACTTC.

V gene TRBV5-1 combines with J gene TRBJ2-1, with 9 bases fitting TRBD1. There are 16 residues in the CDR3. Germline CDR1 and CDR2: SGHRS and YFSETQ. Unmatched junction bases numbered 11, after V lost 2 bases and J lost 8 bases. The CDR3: CASSLDGGDRVDEQFF. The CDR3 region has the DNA TGCGCCAGCAGCTTAGATGGTGGGGACAGGGTGGATGAGCAGTTCTTC. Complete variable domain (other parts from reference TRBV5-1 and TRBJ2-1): KAGVTQTPRYLIKTRGQQVTLSCSPISGHRSVSWYQQTPGQGLQFLFEYFSETQRNKGNFPGRFSGRQFSNSRSEMNVSTLELGDSALYLCASSLDGGDRVDEQFFGPGTRLTVL.

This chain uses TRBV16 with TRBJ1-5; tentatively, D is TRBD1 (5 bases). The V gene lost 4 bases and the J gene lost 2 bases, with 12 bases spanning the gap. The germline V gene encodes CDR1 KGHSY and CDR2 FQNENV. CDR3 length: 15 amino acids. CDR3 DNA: TGTGCCAGCAGCCCAGGGAGGTTGGGCAATCAGCCCCAGCATTTT. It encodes CASSPGRLGNQPQHF.

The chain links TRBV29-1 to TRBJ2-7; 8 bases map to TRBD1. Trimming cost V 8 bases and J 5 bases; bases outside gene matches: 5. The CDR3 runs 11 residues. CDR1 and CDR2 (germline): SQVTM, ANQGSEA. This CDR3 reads CSTGQVDEQYF. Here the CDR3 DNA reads TGCAGCACGGGACAGGTCGACGAGCAGTACTTC.

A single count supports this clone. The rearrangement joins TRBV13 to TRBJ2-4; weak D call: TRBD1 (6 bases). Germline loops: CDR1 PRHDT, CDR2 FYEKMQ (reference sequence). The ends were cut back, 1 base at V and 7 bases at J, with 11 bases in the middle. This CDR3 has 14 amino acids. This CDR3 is CASSLAGVVNIQYF. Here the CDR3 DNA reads TGTGCCAGCAGCTTAGCAGGGGTGGTCAACATTCAGTACTTC.